The entry below gives a single T cell receptor beta chain sequence along with its context. Original processing methods: Counts of nucleated cells, estimated from reference gene primer amplification, were obtained. Here immunoSEQ multiplex PCR was the method, and the copy in TCRdb shows in-frame clones only, minus some. The DNA was the basis for D and trimming; V, J and clone size are from that table. The sample lists 90,000 or so clones, roughly 90% seen once, with approximately 5.4% in the top ten. This sample was taken from a study of blood T cell repertoires in COVID-19. The CDR3 has 13 residues. Trimming took off 8 bases at V and 0 bases at J, with 11 bases between the two ends. Germline assignment: CDR1 MNHEY and CDR2 SVGAGI.

This sequence originates from a man aged 60 to 69 with COVID-19, enrolled during active disease. This sequence joins TRBV6-5 and TRBJ2-7; D may be TRBD1 (6 bases). The sample taken for sequencing was peripheral blood. The CDR3: CASARGTSYEQYF. For the CDR3, the DNA is TGTGCCAGCGCCAGGGGCACCTCCTACGAGCAGTACTTC.